This T cell receptor (beta chain) was documented in a study of CD8 T cells in Susac syndrome. By sample fraction, this clonotype is medium-sized. The length of the CDR3 is 15 residues. V was trimmed by 3 bases and J by 2 bases, leaving 14 bases between them. Germline V gene lookup returns CDR1 PRHDT and CDR2 FYEKMQ (reference sequence). The authors reverse transcribed about 0.5 to 1 ug RNA with random hexamers. TCRdb fed the immunoSEQ multiplex PCR reads into MiXCR, producing one record per CDR3 protein. The repertoire consists of fewer than 85,000 distinct CDR3 sequences, with approximately 95% occurring once and the leading ten covering 0.52%.

Material: CD8+ T cells from PBMCs. V and J are TRBV13 and TRBJ2-7, with D hard to call. The sequence derives from a human donor with Susac syndrome. CDR3 in amino acids: CASSLAADVPYEQYF. The CDR3 bases are TGTGCCAGCAGCTTGGCGGCGGACGTTCCCTACGAGCAGTACTTC.